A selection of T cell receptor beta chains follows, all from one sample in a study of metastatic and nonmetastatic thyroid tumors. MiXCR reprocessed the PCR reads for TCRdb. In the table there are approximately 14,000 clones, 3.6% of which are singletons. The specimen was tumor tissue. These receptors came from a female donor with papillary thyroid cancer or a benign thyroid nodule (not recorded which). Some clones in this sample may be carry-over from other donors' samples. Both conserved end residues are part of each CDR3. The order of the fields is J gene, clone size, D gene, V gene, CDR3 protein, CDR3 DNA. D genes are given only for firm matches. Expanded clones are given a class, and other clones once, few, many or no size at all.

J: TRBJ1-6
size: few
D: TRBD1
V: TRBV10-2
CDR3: CASMVGTGGSLGNSPLHF
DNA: TGCGCCAGCATGGTCGGGACAGGGGGATCCTTGGGTAATTCACCCCTCCACTTT

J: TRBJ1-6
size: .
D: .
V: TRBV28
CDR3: CASSLAENSPLHF
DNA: TGTGCCAGCAGTTTAGCGGAAAATTCACCCCTCCACTTT

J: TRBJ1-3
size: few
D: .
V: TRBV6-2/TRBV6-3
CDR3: CASRVDISGNTIYF
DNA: TGTGCCAGCAGGGTAGACATCTCTGGAAACACCATATATTTT

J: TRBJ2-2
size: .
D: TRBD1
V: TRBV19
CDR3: CASSRDRGTGELFF
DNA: TGTGCCAGTAGTAGGGACAGGGGAACCGGGGAGCTGTTTTTT

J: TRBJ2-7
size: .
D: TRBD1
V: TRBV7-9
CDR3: CASSLESGQGYEQYF
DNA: TGTGCCAGCAGCTTAGAGTCCGGACAGGGTTACGAGCAGTACTTC

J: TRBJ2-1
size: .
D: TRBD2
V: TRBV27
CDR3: CASSLSGGYNEQFF
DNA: TGTGCCAGCAGTCTTAGCGGGGGGTACAATGAGCAGTTCTTC

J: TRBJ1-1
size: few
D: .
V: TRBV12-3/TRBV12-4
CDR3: CASSLTGAFGEAFF
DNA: TGTGCCAGCAGTTTAACGGGGGCCTTCGGTGAAGCTTTCTTT

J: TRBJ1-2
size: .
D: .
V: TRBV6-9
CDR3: CASSYWRGGYTF
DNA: TGTGCCAGCAGTTACTGGCGGGGTGGCTACACCTTC

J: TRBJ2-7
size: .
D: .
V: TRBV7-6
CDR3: CASSLSATGNEQYF
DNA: TGTGCCAGCAGCTTATCCGCTACAGGGAACGAGCAGTACTTC

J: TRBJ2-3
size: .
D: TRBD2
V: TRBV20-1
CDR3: CSASPSGSTDTQYF
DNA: TGCAGTGCGTCACCTAGCGGGAGCACAGATACGCAGTATTTT

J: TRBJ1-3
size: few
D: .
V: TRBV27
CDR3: CASSAQRGNTIYF
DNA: TGTGCCAGCAGCGCGCAGCGTGGAAACACCATATATTTT

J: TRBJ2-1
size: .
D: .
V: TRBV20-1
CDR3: CSASLRWNEQFF
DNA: TGCAGTGCTAGCCTTCGGTGGAATGAGCAGTTCTTC

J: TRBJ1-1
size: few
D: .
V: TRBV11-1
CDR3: CASSRYERTEAFF
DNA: TGTGCCAGCAGCCGGTACGAAAGAACTGAAGCTTTCTTT

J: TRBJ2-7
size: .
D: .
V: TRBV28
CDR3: CASSFGRGEQYF
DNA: TGTGCCAGCAGTTTCGGCAGGGGCGAGCAGTACTTC

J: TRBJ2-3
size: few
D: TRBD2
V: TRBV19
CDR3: CASSLGGEDTQYF
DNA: TGTGCCAGTAGTCTGGGGGGGGAGGATACGCAGTATTTT

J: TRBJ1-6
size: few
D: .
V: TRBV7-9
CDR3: CASSSQEGSPLHF
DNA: TGTGCCAGCAGCTCACAAGAGGGTTCACCCCTCCACTTT

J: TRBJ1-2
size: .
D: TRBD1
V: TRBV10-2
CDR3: CASSKAGGNYDYTF
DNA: TGCGCCAGCAGTAAGGCAGGGGGTAACTATGACTACACCTTC

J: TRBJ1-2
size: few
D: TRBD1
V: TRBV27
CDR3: CASMGLIWGQYGYTF
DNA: TGTGCCAGCATGGGGCTAATCTGGGGACAGTATGGCTACACCTTC

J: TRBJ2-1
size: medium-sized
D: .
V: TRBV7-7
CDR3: CASSVGTQNEQFF
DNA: TGTGCTAGCAGCGTAGGGACGCAGAATGAGCAGTTCTTC

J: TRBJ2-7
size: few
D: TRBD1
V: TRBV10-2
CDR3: CASSRDRISYEQYF
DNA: TGCGCCAGCAGCCGGGACAGGATCTCCTACGAGCAGTACTTC

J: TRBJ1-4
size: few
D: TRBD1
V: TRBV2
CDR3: CASSTGTDNEKLFF
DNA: TGTGCCAGCAGTACCGGGACAGATAATGAAAAACTGTTTTTT

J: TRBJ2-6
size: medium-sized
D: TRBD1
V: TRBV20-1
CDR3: CSARDRGTGGASGANVLTF
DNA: TGCAGTGCTAGAGATCGTGGGACAGGGGGCGCCTCCGGGGCCAACGTCCTGACTTTC

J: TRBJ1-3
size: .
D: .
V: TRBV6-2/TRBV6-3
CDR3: CAILPDTGNTIYF
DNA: TGTGCCATTCTACCGGACACAGGAAACACCATATATTTT

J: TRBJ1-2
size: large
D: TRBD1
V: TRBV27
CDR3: CASSWSQGYYGYTF
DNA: TGTGCCAGCAGTTGGTCACAGGGGTACTATGGCTACACCTTC

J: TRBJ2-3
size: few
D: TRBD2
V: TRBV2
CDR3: CASKAGGRTDTQYF
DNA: TGTGCCAGCAAGGCGGGGGGACGCACAGATACGCAGTATTTT

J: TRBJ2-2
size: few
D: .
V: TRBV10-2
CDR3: CASARGAGELFF
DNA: TGCGCCAGCGCCCGAGGGGCCGGGGAGCTGTTTTTT

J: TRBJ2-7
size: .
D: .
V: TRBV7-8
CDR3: CASSPRGITQSYEQYF
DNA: TGTGCCAGCAGCCCTCGCGGCATAACTCAATCCTACGAGCAGTACTTC

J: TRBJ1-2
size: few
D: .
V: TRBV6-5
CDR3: CASSYLEGFTNYGYTF
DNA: TGTGCCAGCAGTTACCTTGAGGGTTTCACTAACTATGGCTACACCTTC

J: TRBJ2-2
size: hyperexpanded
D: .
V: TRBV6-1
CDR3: CATGGDTGELFF
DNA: TGTGCCACCGGAGGGGACACCGGGGAGCTGTTTTTT

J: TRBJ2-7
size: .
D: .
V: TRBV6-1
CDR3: CASKVGPGYEQYF
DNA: TGTGCCAGCAAGGTGGGTCCGGGGTACGAGCAGTACTTC

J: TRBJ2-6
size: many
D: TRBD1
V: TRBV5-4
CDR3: CASSPSQGAASGANVLTF
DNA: TGTGCCAGCAGCCCAAGTCAGGGGGCGGCCTCTGGGGCCAACGTCCTGACTTTC

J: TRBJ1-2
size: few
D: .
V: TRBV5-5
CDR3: CASSLDGGVSGYAF
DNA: TGTGCCAGCAGCTTGGACGGGGGGGTCTCTGGCTACGCCTTC

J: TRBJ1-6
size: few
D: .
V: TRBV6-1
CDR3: CATRLAGAPNSPLHF
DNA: TGTGCCACCAGGCTCGCAGGCGCACCTAATTCACCCCTCCACTTT

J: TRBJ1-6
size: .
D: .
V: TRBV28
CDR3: CASSPQGVSSPLHF
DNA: TGTGCCAGCAGTCCTCAGGGAGTTAGTTCACCCCTCCACTTT

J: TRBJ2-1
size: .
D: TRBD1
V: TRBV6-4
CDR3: CASRETGGGNEQFF
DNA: TGTGCCAGCAGGGAGACAGGGGGCGGGAATGAGCAGTTCTTC

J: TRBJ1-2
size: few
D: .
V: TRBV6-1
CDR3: CATSAGRNYGYTF
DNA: TGTGCCACCTCCGCCGGACGGAACTATGGCTACACCTTC

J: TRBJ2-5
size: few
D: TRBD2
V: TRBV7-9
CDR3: CASSLASGGGETQYF
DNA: TGTGCCAGCAGCTTAGCGTCGGGAGGGGGAGAGACCCAGTACTTC

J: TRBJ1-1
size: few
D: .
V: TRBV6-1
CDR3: CASIEGGNTEAFF
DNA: TGTGCCAGCATTGAAGGGGGGAACACTGAAGCTTTCTTT

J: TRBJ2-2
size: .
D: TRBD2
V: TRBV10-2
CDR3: CASKRGGGTGELFF
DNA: TGCGCCAGCAAACGCGGGGGGGGAACCGGGGAGCTGTTTTTT

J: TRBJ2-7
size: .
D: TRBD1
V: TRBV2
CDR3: CASSPSGTGSREQYF
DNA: TGTGCCAGCAGCCCCTCCGGGACAGGGTCACGCGAGCAGTACTTC

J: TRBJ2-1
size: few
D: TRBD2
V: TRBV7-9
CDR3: CASSPRLAGGPYNEQFF
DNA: TGTGCCAGCAGCCCTCGACTAGCGGGGGGCCCCTACAATGAGCAGTTCTTC

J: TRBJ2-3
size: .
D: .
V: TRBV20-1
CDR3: CSARVEGGPGGLRTDTQYF
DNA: TGCAGTGCTAGAGTGGAGGGGGGGCCGGGCGGGCTTAGAACAGATACGCAGTATTTT

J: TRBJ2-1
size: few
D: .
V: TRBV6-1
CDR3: CASSGSRSSNEQFF
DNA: TGTGCCAGCAGTGGCAGCCGCTCTAGTAATGAGCAGTTCTTC

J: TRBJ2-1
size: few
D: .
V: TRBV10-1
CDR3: CASSGNRWNEQFF
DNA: TGCGCCAGCAGTGGGAACAGGTGGAATGAGCAGTTCTTC

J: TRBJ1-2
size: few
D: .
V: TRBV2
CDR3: CASTETWDISYGYTF
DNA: TGTGCCAGCACTGAGACCTGGGATATCAGCTATGGCTACACCTTC

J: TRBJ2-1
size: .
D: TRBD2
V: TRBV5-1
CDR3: CASSTGTSGKEGQFF
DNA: TGCGCCAGCAGCACCGGGACTAGCGGAAAAGAGGGGCAGTTCTTC

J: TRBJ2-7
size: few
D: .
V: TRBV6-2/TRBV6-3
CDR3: CASSLLKGEQYF
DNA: TGTGCCAGCAGTCTACTCAAAGGCGAGCAGTACTTC

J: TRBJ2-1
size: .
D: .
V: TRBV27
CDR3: CASSLGRYNEQFF
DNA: TGTGCCAGCAGTTTAGGCAGATACAATGAGCAGTTCTTC

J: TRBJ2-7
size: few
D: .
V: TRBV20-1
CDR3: CSARDAWGQRFYEQYF
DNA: TGCAGTGCTAGAGATGCCTGGGGCCAACGCTTCTACGAGCAGTACTTC

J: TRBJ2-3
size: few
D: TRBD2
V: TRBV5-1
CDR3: CASSSGTSGSTDTQYF
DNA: TGCGCCAGCAGCTCAGGGACTAGCGGGAGCACAGATACGCAGTATTTT

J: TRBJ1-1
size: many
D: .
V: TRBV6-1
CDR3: CASSQSTPGNTEAFF
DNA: TGTGCCAGCAGTCAATCGACCCCTGGGAACACTGAAGCTTTCTTT

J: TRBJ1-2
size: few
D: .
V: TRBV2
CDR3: CASGREPHPDYGYTF
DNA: TGTGCCAGCGGGAGAGAACCCCATCCGGACTATGGCTACACCTTC

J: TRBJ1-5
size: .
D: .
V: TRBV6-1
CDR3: CASIGDTGQPQHF
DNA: TGTGCCAGCATAGGGGACACAGGGCAGCCCCAGCATTTT

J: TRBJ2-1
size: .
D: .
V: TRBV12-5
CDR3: CASGLSSQEQFF
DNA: TGTGCTAGTGGTTTATCTAGTCAGGAGCAGTTCTTC

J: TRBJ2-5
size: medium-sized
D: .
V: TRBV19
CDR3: CASSKGTTDQTQYF
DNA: TGTGCCAGTAGTAAGGGGACGACTGATCAGACCCAGTACTTC

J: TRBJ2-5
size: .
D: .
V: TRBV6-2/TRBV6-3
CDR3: CASRAPTDSGTQYF
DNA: TGTGCCAGCAGGGCGCCCACGGACTCCGGGACCCAGTACTTC

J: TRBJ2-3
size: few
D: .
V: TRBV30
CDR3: CAWTGTSDTQYF
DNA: TGTGCCTGGACCGGGACCTCAGATACGCAGTATTTT